Listed below are T cell receptor beta chains from one sample, sequenced in a study of blood T cell repertoires in COVID-19. Sequenced by immunoSEQ multiplex PCR; TCRdb stores in-frame clones only, minus some. This repertoire shows 450,000 or so clones, nearly 90% found once; its top ten account for around 0.95%. The sequencing input was peripheral blood. Receptor source: a man between 18 and 35 years old with COVID-19, enrolled during active disease. The CDR3 runs from the conserved cysteine through the conserved F or W. Each record gives: J gene, V gene, D gene, clone size, CDR3 DNA, CDR3 protein. A D gene is named only where the DNA matches it firmly. Size values are once, few and many counts, or a class for expanded clones, and some rows have none.

j_call: TRBJ1-1
v_call: TRBV12-2
d_call: NA
clone_size: NA
cdr3_nt: TGTGCAAGTCGCTTAGACTGTTTTGGGGCAGGACCGAACACTGAAGCTTTCTTT
cdr3_aa: CASRLDCFGAGPNTEAFF

j_call: TRBJ2-2
v_call: TRBV19
d_call: TRBD1
clone_size: NA
cdr3_nt: TGTGCCAGTCGATCCCTCCGGACAGGGTGGATTAGTGGGACCGGGGAGCTGTTTTTT
cdr3_aa: CASRSLRTGWISGTGELFF

j_call: TRBJ2-3
v_call: TRBV28
d_call: NA
clone_size: few
cdr3_nt: TGTGCCAGCAGTTCGCCAAGGAGACCCACAGATACGCAGTATTTT
cdr3_aa: CASSSPRRPTDTQYF

j_call: TRBJ2-3
v_call: TRBV5-6
d_call: TRBD2
clone_size: few
cdr3_nt: TGTGCCAGCACCGGGACTAGCGAAACAGATACGCAGTATTTT
cdr3_aa: CASTGTSETDTQYF

j_call: TRBJ2-3
v_call: TRBV11-3
d_call: NA
clone_size: NA
cdr3_nt: TGTGCCAGCAGCCCCCACGTGGGAGGAGTCGATACGCAGTATTTT
cdr3_aa: CASSPHVGGVDTQYF

j_call: TRBJ1-4
v_call: TRBV2
d_call: TRBD1
clone_size: NA
cdr3_nt: TGTGCCAGCAGCGCGGACAGGGGTAGGGAAAAACTGTTTTTT
cdr3_aa: CASSADRGREKLFF

j_call: TRBJ2-7
v_call: TRBV29-1
d_call: NA
clone_size: NA
cdr3_nt: TGCAGCGTTGTTTGGGACACTCAGAAGTACTTC
cdr3_aa: CSVVWDTQKYF

j_call: TRBJ2-4
v_call: TRBV30
d_call: NA
clone_size: NA
cdr3_nt: TGTGCCTGGAGTGTACGGGGGTTGAACATTCAGTACTTC
cdr3_aa: CAWSVRGLNIQYF

j_call: TRBJ2-7
v_call: TRBV2
d_call: NA
clone_size: NA
cdr3_nt: TGTGCCAGCAGCATCAGGGGCCGGATCAGCTCCTACGAGCAGTACTTC
cdr3_aa: CASSIRGRISSYEQYF

j_call: TRBJ1-2
v_call: TRBV6-4
d_call: NA
clone_size: NA
cdr3_nt: TGTGCCAGCAGTGATCCTTCGGGTGGCTACACCTTC
cdr3_aa: CASSDPSGGYTF

j_call: TRBJ2-5
v_call: TRBV24-1
d_call: TRBD1
clone_size: NA
cdr3_nt: TGTGCCACCAGTGATCCAAGGGACAGGGGGCGAGGAGAGACCCAGTACTTC
cdr3_aa: CATSDPRDRGRGETQYF

j_call: TRBJ2-1
v_call: TRBV7-6
d_call: NA
clone_size: NA
cdr3_nt: TGTGCCAGCAGCTTGCAGACTAGCTCCTACAATGAGCAGTTCTTC
cdr3_aa: CASSLQTSSYNEQFF

j_call: TRBJ1-2
v_call: TRBV5-6
d_call: NA
clone_size: NA
cdr3_nt: TGTGCCAGCAGCTTGTTTCAAGCCCACGACTATGGCTACACCTTC
cdr3_aa: CASSLFQAHDYGYTF

j_call: TRBJ2-5
v_call: TRBV10-2
d_call: NA
clone_size: once
cdr3_nt: TGCGCCAGCAATCGGGGAACTTTCCAAGAGACCCAGTACTTC
cdr3_aa: CASNRGTFQETQYF

j_call: TRBJ2-1
v_call: TRBV3-1/TRBV3-2
d_call: NA
clone_size: NA
cdr3_nt: TGTGCCAGCAGCCAAGAATCTAATGAGCAGTTCTTC
cdr3_aa: CASSQESNEQFF

j_call: TRBJ2-7
v_call: TRBV24-1
d_call: TRBD2
clone_size: NA
cdr3_nt: TGTGCCACCAGTGAATCCGGGACTAGCGGGCGCACCTTCTCCTACGAGCAGTACTTC
cdr3_aa: CATSESGTSGRTFSYEQYF

j_call: TRBJ1-4
v_call: TRBV11-2
d_call: TRBD1
clone_size: NA
cdr3_nt: TGTGCCAGCAGCTTCAACAGGGGTCACGAAAAACTGTTTTTT
cdr3_aa: CASSFNRGHEKLFF

j_call: TRBJ1-2
v_call: TRBV12-3/TRBV12-4
d_call: NA
clone_size: NA
cdr3_nt: TGTGCCAGCAGTGTACGATTTAGCGATGGCTACACCTTC
cdr3_aa: CASSVRFSDGYTF

j_call: TRBJ2-2
v_call: TRBV10-3
d_call: NA
clone_size: NA
cdr3_nt: TGTGCCATCAGGCAGGGAGGAACCGGGGAGCTGTTTTTT
cdr3_aa: CAIRQGGTGELFF

j_call: TRBJ1-1
v_call: TRBV7-9
d_call: NA
clone_size: NA
cdr3_nt: TGTGCCAGTGGGGAGGCCACTGAAGCTTTCTTT
cdr3_aa: CASGEATEAFF

j_call: TRBJ2-5
v_call: TRBV11-2
d_call: TRBD2
clone_size: NA
cdr3_nt: TGTGCCAGCAGCTCTAGCGGGGGGGTGGTGGAGACCCAGTACTTC
cdr3_aa: CASSSSGGVVETQYF

j_call: TRBJ2-5
v_call: TRBV19
d_call: NA
clone_size: NA
cdr3_nt: TGTGCCAGCACCCCGGAGGGAGTGAGTTGGGAGACCCAGTACTTC
cdr3_aa: CASTPEGVSWETQYF

j_call: TRBJ1-4
v_call: TRBV6-2/TRBV6-3
d_call: NA
clone_size: NA
cdr3_nt: TGTGCCAGCAGTTTCCTACACCTCGGGAGGGTGGAGGAAAAACTGTTTTTT
cdr3_aa: CASSFLHLGRVEEKLFF

j_call: TRBJ2-1
v_call: TRBV7-6
d_call: NA
clone_size: NA
cdr3_nt: TGTGCCAGCAGCCTCGGGTGGGGGGTCCATGAGCAGTTCTTC
cdr3_aa: CASSLGWGVHEQFF

j_call: TRBJ2-5
v_call: TRBV9
d_call: NA
clone_size: NA
cdr3_nt: TGTGCCAGCAGCGTAGCTACTGGCGGGCAAGAGACCCAGTACTTC
cdr3_aa: CASSVATGGQETQYF

j_call: TRBJ2-5
v_call: TRBV2
d_call: TRBD2
clone_size: NA
cdr3_nt: TGTGCCAGTGAGGAACTAGCGGGCCTCCAAGAGACCCAGTACTTC
cdr3_aa: CASEELAGLQETQYF

j_call: TRBJ1-5
v_call: TRBV19
d_call: NA
clone_size: NA
cdr3_nt: TGTGCCAGTAGTGACGGGGGGGCGTTTCATAGCAATCAGCCCCAGCATTTT
cdr3_aa: CASSDGGAFHSNQPQHF

j_call: TRBJ2-7
v_call: TRBV5-4
d_call: NA
clone_size: NA
cdr3_nt: TGTGCCAGCAGCTCACAGGGTTACGAGCAGTACTTC
cdr3_aa: CASSSQGYEQYF

j_call: TRBJ2-1
v_call: TRBV19
d_call: TRBD1
clone_size: NA
cdr3_nt: TGTGCCAGTAGTAGAAGGACAGGGATCGGTGAGCAGTTCTTC
cdr3_aa: CASSRRTGIGEQFF

j_call: TRBJ1-1
v_call: TRBV29-1
d_call: NA
clone_size: NA
cdr3_nt: TGCAGCGTTTACGACACACCCAAAGCTTTCTTT
cdr3_aa: CSVYDTPKAFF

j_call: TRBJ1-6
v_call: TRBV5-4
d_call: NA
clone_size: NA
cdr3_nt: TGTGCCAGCAGCTTTGACGCGCGGTCGTATAATTCACCCCTCCACTTT
cdr3_aa: CASSFDARSYNSPLHF

j_call: TRBJ2-7
v_call: TRBV5-1
d_call: TRBD1
clone_size: NA
cdr3_nt: TGCGCCAGCAGCTGGGGATCGACAGGGGGCAACAACGAGCAGTACTTC
cdr3_aa: CASSWGSTGGNNEQYF

j_call: TRBJ1-2
v_call: TRBV2
d_call: NA
clone_size: NA
cdr3_nt: TGTGCCAGCAGTGGCGGGGCGGAGGACTATGGCTACACCTTC
cdr3_aa: CASSGGAEDYGYTF

j_call: TRBJ2-1
v_call: TRBV12-3/TRBV12-4
d_call: TRBD2
clone_size: NA
cdr3_nt: TGTGCCACCAGCAGCGGGAGGTTGTATGAGCAGTTCTTC
cdr3_aa: CATSSGRLYEQFF

j_call: TRBJ1-1
v_call: TRBV2
d_call: TRBD1
clone_size: NA
cdr3_nt: TGTGCCAGCAATTTACAGGGGGTGAACACTGAAGCTTTCTTT
cdr3_aa: CASNLQGVNTEAFF

j_call: TRBJ1-6
v_call: TRBV9
d_call: TRBD1
clone_size: NA
cdr3_nt: TGTGCCAGCAGCGTAGATGAGCACGGGACAGGAAATTCACCCCTCCACTTT
cdr3_aa: CASSVDEHGTGNSPLHF

j_call: TRBJ1-1
v_call: TRBV12-5
d_call: NA
clone_size: few
cdr3_nt: TGTGCTAGTGGTTTTCGGGAACACACTGAAGCTTTCTTT
cdr3_aa: CASGFREHTEAFF

j_call: TRBJ1-6
v_call: TRBV25-1
d_call: NA
clone_size: few
cdr3_nt: TGTGCCAGCAGTAGACCAGGTCTTTCACCCCTCCACTTT
cdr3_aa: CASSRPGLSPLHF

j_call: TRBJ2-1
v_call: TRBV7-3
d_call: TRBD2
clone_size: NA
cdr3_nt: TGTGCCAGCAGCTTAAGTTTGACTAGCGGGAGCAATGAGCAGTTCTTC
cdr3_aa: CASSLSLTSGSNEQFF

j_call: TRBJ1-5
v_call: TRBV29-1
d_call: NA
clone_size: NA
cdr3_nt: TGCAGCGTTGGGCGTGGAGGGAATCAGCCCCAGCATTTT
cdr3_aa: CSVGRGGNQPQHF

j_call: TRBJ2-1
v_call: TRBV27
d_call: TRBD2
clone_size: NA
cdr3_nt: TGTGCCAGCAGTTTCATGGAGACTAGCGGGAGCAATGAGCAGTTCTTC
cdr3_aa: CASSFMETSGSNEQFF

j_call: TRBJ2-1
v_call: TRBV2
d_call: TRBD1
clone_size: NA
cdr3_nt: TGTGCCAGCAGTCACGGACAGGGGGTGGATGAGCAGTTCTTC
cdr3_aa: CASSHGQGVDEQFF

j_call: TRBJ2-1
v_call: TRBV7-6
d_call: TRBD2
clone_size: NA
cdr3_nt: TGTGCCAGCAGAAGGCTAGCGGGGGCCAACTACAATGAGCAGTTCTTC
cdr3_aa: CASRRLAGANYNEQFF

j_call: TRBJ2-7
v_call: TRBV4-2
d_call: NA
clone_size: NA
cdr3_nt: TGTGCCAGCAGCCAGGAGAACCAGGGGACCGAGCAGTACTTC
cdr3_aa: CASSQENQGTEQYF

j_call: TRBJ2-2
v_call: TRBV6-5
d_call: NA
clone_size: NA
cdr3_nt: TGTGCCAGCAGTACCTACCGGGAGCTGTTTTTT
cdr3_aa: CASSTYRELFF

j_call: TRBJ1-3
v_call: TRBV19
d_call: NA
clone_size: few
cdr3_nt: TGTGCCAGTAGTATCGGAGGGTTGGGAAACACCATATATTTT
cdr3_aa: CASSIGGLGNTIYF

j_call: TRBJ2-4
v_call: TRBV10-2
d_call: TRBD1
clone_size: few
cdr3_nt: TGCGCCAGCCAGGGGGATCCCCACTTAGCCAAAAACATTCAGTACTTC
cdr3_aa: CASQGDPHLAKNIQYF

j_call: TRBJ2-5
v_call: TRBV2
d_call: TRBD2
clone_size: NA
cdr3_nt: TGTGCCAGCACTACCGCTAGCGGGAGGAAACAAGAGACCCAGTACTTC
cdr3_aa: CASTTASGRKQETQYF

j_call: TRBJ2-1
v_call: TRBV5-4
d_call: TRBD2
clone_size: NA
cdr3_nt: TGTGCCAGCAGCCGGGGGGGCCAGAACAATGAGCAGTTCTTC
cdr3_aa: CASSRGGQNNEQFF